The T cell receptor beta chain under discussion was sequenced for a study of blood T cell repertoires in COVID-19. The protocol was immunoSEQ multiplex PCR, while the TCRdb copy is restricted to in-frame clones and leaves out a portion. The sample has about 130,000 clones, around 85% seen once. The sequence was collected from a man in his fifties or sixties who had recovered from COVID-19. The source material was PBMCs or T cells enriched from blood (not recorded which).

The CDR3 nucleotides are TGTGCCAGTAGTAGGGGGACAGGGGGTACAGATACGCAGTATTTT. It translates to CASSRGTGGTDTQYF. The V call is TRBV19, the J call TRBJ2-3, with 11 bases matching TRBD1. With V trimmed by 4 bases and J by 3 bases, 3 bases remained unmatched. The CDR3 contains 15 residues. From germline, CDR1 is LNHDA and CDR2 SQIVND (reference sequence).